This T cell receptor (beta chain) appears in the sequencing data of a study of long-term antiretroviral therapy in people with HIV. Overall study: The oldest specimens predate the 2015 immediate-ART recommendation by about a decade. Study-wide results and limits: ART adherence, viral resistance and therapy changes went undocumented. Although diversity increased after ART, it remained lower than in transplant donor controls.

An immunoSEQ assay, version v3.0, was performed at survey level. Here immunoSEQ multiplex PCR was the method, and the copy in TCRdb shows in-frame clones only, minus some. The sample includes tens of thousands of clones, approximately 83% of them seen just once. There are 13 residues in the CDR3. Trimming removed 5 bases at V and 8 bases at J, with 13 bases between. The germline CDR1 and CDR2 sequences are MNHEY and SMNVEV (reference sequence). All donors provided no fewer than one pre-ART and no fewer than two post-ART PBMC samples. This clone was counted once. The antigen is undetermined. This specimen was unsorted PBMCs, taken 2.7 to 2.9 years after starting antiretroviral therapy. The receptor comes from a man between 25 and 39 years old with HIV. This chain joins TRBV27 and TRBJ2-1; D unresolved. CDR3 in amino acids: CASSLKPYDEQFF. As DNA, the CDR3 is TGTGCCAGCAGTCTGAAGCCGTACGATGAGCAGTTCTTC.